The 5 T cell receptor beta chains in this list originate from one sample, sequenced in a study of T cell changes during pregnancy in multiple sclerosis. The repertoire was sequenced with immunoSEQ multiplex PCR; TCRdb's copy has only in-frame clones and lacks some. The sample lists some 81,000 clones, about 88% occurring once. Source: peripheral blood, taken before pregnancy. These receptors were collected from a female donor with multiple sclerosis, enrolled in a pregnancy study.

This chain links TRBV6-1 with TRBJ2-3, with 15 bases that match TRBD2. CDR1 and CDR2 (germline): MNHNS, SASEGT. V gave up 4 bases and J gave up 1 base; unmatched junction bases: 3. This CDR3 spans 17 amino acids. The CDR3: CASSVGLAGGGTDTQYF. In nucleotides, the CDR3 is TGTGCCAGCAGTGTCGGACTAGCGGGGGGGGGCACAGATACGCAGTATTTT.

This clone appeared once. CDR3 amino acids: CATSRLGTGAYEQYF. The CDR3 DNA follows: TGTGCCACCAGCAGGCTTGGGACAGGGGCATACGAGCAGTACTTC. The V gene is TRBV15, the J gene TRBJ2-7; TRBD1 agrees at 10 bases. The CDR3 spans 15 residues. The V gene's germline CDR1 is LNHNV and CDR2 YYDKDF (reference sequence). V trimming: 3 bases; J trimming: 4 bases; junction bases outside the gene matches: 6.

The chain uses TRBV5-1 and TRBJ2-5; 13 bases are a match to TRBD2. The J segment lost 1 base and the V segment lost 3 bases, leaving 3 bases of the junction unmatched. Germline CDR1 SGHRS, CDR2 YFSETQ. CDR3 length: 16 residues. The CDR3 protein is CASSWGLAGLQETQYF. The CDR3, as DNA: TGCGCCAGCAGCTGGGGACTAGCGGGGCTCCAAGAGACCCAGTACTTC.

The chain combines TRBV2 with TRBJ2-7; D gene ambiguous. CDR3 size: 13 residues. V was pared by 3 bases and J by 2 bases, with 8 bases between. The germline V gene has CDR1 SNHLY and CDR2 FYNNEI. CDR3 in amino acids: CASSDRRTYEQYF. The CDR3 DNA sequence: TGTGCCAGCAGTGACCGCAGGACCTACGAGCAGTACTTC.

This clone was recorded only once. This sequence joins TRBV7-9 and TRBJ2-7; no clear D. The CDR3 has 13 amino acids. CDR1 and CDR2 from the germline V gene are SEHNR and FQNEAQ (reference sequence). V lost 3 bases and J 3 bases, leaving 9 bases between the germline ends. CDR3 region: CASSFAGGYEQYF. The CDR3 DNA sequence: TGTGCCAGCAGCTTCGCCGGTGGCTACGAGCAGTACTTC.